The 12 T cell receptor beta chains given below trace back to one sample, sequenced in a study of OX40 agonist ivuxolimab in advanced cancers. Profiling relied on immunoSEQ multiplex PCR, and the TCRdb table lists in-frame clones only, not all of them. The sample has around 20,000 clones, about nine tenths seen once; the top ten hold 21%. Sequences were derived from CD4+ or CD8+ T cells sorted from blood, sampled in a trial of the OX40 agonist ivuxolimab. The receptors were gathered from an adult with an advanced solid tumor such as melanoma, head and neck, liver or kidney cancer.

This clone appeared once. The V call is TRBV7-3, the J call TRBJ2-1; 10 nucleotides match TRBD2. The ends lost 1 base at V and 6 bases at J; junction bases unmatched: 3. Germline V gives CDR1 SGHTA, CDR2 FQGTGA. CDR3 length: 15 residues. For the CDR3, the DNA is TGTGCCAGCAGCTTAATACTAGCGGGACTCAATGAGCAGTTCTTC. Translated: CASSLILAGLNEQFF.

The gene calls are TRBV2 and TRBJ2-5, with D perhaps TRBD1 or TRBD2 (5 bases each). Germline V gives CDR1 SNHLY, CDR2 FYNNEI. The CDR3 is 15 amino acids. Trimming pared 5 bases from V and 5 bases from J, leaving 18 bases between. The CDR3 spells CASSLGRDGRETQYF. In nucleotides, the CDR3 is TGTGCCAGCAGTCTCGGCCGGGACGGACGTGAGACCCAGTACTTC.

The V gene is TRBV27, the J gene TRBJ2-5; 9 nucleotides line up with TRBD2. The ends lost 0 bases at V and 11 bases at J; junction bases unmatched: 10. This CDR3 comprises 15 residues. Germline V gene data show CDR1 as MNHEY and CDR2 as SMNVEV (reference sequence). This CDR3 is CASSLSRGGRVFQYF. For the CDR3, the DNA is TGTGCCAGCAGTTTATCGCGGGGGGGCAGGGTCTTTCAGTACTTC.

This chain joins TRBV27 and TRBJ2-7; D is undetermined. V gave up 3 bases and J gave up 3 bases, with 9 bases separating them. The CDR3 is 13 residues long. Germline lookup yields CDR1 MNHEY and CDR2 SMNVEV (reference sequence). CDR3 DNA sequence: TGTGCCAGCAGTTTTGGTGACCTCTACGAGCAGTACTTC. Protein product: CASSFGDLYEQYF.

CDR3 protein: CASSFGTHTYEQYF. CDR3 DNA: TGTGCCAGCAGCTTCGGGACGCACACCTACGAGCAGTACTTC. The chain recombines TRBV7-6 with TRBJ2-7; perhaps D is TRBD1 or TRBD2 (5 bases each). The CDR3 length is 14 residues. Germline CDR1 SGHVS, CDR2 FNYEAQ. The germline V and J ends were trimmed by 3 bases and 2 bases, with 11 bases remaining between them.

The V gene is TRBV19, the J gene TRBJ1-5; a weak D match, TRBD1 (6 bases). The germline V gene encodes CDR1 LNHDA and CDR2 SQIVND (reference sequence). V was clipped by 5 bases and J by 5 bases, with 19 bases between them. There are 16 residues in the CDR3. CDR3 protein: CASSPITTGTYQPQHF. CDR3 DNA sequence: TGTGCCAGTAGTCCCATAACGACAGGCACCTATCAGCCCCAGCATTTT.

The V and J genes are TRBV4-1 and TRBJ2-7; D gene uncertain. The CDR3 totals 15 residues. The V end was cut by 0 bases, the J end by 4 bases, with 13 bases between. From germline, CDR1 is MGHRA and CDR2 YSYEKL. In nucleotides, the CDR3 is TGCGCCAGCAGCCAAGAGTTGGCTAGAGAATACGAGCAGTACTTC. Translation: CASSQELAREYEQYF.

The chain couples TRBV27 to TRBJ1-2, with D uncertain. Germline CDR1 MNHEY, CDR2 SMNVEV (reference sequence). V lost 10 bases to trimming and J lost 2 bases, with 2 bases between them. This CDR3 contains 9 residues. The CDR3 region has the DNA TGTGCCACCAACTATGGCTACACCTTC. It is translated as CATNYGYTF.

The rearrangement uses TRBV25-1 and TRBJ2-1; D gene uncertain. The V end was cut by 6 bases, the J end by 9 bases, with 6 bases between. The CDR3 length is 10 residues. CDR1 and CDR2 (germline): MGHDK, SYGVNS. The DNA for the CDR3 is TGTGCCAGCAGGCAGGTTGAGCAGTTCTTC. Translated, it gives CASRQVEQFF.

CDR3 sequence reads: CASSFWGLGTGELFF. CDR3 sequence (DNA): TGTGCCAGCAGTTTTTGGGGGCTCGGCACCGGGGAGCTGTTTTTT. The V gene is TRBV28, the J gene TRBJ2-2, with TRBD1 as a possible D gene (6 bases). The germline CDR1 and CDR2 sequences are MDHEN and SYDVKM. The CDR3 has 15 residues. With 3 bases removed from V and 4 bases from J, the gap between germline ends came to 12 bases.

This chain connects TRBV9 to TRBJ1-1, with unresolved D. CDR1 and CDR2 (germline): SGDLS, YYNGEE. The CDR3 loop spans 13 amino acids. V lost 2 bases, J lost 3 bases, and 8 bases lay in between. The CDR3 sequence: CASSVMTHTEAFF. CDR3 in DNA: TGTGCCAGCAGCGTGATGACGCACACTGAAGCTTTCTTT.

This clone was seen only a few times. The V call is TRBV21-1, the J call TRBJ2-7; TRBD1, the table's D call, was not compared with the DNA. TRBV21-1 counts as a pseudogene. The CDR3 is 16 amino acids. The DNA for the CDR3 is TGTGCCAGCAGCAAAAAAGACAGGCCTTCCTCCTACGAGCAGTACTTC. As protein: CASSKKDRPSSYEQYF.